One and the same sample provided the 2 T cell receptor beta chains below, sequenced in a study of T cell responses to AZD1222 COVID-19 vaccine (dated by TCRdb to about 2021). This sample's time point label indicates: baseline before first vaccination. To prepare the library, the immunoSEQ multiplex PCR assay was applied. TCRdb limited this immuneACCESS table to in-frame rearrangements with V and J called. A share of clones is missing; checked studies link under half to unresolved V genes, and the rest is unexplained. The table for this sample lists around 110,000 clones; around 91% of them were counted only once. The ten top clones hold roughly 21% of the sample. The sample was peripheral blood, taken on day 0 of AZD1222 vaccination. These TCRs come from an adult in good health.

This clone showed up just a few times. V and J are TRBV19 and TRBJ2-3; 10 bases fit TRBD2. CDR1 LNHDA and CDR2 SQIVND come from the germline V gene (reference sequence). The CDR3 runs to 16 residues. With 5 bases clipped from V and 4 bases from J, the junction kept 9 bases outside the gene matches. The CDR3 sequence is CASSLGLAVGADTQYF. CDR3 coding DNA: TGTGCCAGTAGTTTAGGACTAGCGGTCGGAGCAGATACGCAGTATTTT.

This chain joins TRBV6-5 and TRBJ2-7; D possibly uses TRBD1 or TRBD2 (6 bases each). This CDR3 is 13 amino acids long. V was clipped by 7 bases and J by 3 bases, with 13 bases between them. Germline CDR1 reads MNHEY; CDR2 reads SVGAGI. CDR3 loop: CASTRTAGYEQYF. CDR3 nucleotides: TGTGCCAGCACCAGGACAGCGGGCTACGAGCAGTACTTC.